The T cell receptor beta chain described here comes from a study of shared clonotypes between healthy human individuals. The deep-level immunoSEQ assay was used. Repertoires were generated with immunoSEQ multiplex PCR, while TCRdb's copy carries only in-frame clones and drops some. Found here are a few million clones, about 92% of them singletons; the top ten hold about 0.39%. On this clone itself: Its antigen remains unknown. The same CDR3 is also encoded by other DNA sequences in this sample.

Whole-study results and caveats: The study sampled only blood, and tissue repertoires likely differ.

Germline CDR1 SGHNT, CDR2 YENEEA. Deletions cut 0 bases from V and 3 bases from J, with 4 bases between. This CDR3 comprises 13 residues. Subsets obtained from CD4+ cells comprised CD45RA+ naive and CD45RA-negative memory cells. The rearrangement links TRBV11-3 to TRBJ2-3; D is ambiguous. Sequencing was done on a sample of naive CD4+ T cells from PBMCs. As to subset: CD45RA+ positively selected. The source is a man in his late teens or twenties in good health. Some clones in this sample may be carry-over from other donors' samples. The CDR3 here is CASSLEGTDTQYF. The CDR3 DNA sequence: TGTGCCAGCAGCTTAGAAGGGACAGATACGCAGTATTTT.